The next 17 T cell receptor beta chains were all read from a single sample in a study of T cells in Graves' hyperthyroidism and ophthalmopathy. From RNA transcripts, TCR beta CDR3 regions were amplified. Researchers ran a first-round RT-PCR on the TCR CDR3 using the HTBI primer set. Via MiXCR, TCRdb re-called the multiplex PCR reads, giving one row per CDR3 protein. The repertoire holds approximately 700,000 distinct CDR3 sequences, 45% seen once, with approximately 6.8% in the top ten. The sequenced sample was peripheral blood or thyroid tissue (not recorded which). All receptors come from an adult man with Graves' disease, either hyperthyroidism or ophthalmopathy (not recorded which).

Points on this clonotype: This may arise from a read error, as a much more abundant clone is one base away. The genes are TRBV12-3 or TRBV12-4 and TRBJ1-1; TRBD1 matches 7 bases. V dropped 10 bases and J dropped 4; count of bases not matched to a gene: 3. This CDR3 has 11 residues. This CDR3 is CAIRGSTEAFF. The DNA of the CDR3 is TGTGCCATCAGGGGGTCCACTGAAGCTTTCTTT.

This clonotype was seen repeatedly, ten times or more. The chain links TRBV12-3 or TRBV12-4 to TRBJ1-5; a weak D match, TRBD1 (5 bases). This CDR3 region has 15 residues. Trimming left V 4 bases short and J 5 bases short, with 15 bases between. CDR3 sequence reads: CASSSHPGEHQPQHF. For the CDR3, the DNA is TGTGCCAGCAGTTCTCACCCGGGGGAACATCAGCCCCAGCATTTT.

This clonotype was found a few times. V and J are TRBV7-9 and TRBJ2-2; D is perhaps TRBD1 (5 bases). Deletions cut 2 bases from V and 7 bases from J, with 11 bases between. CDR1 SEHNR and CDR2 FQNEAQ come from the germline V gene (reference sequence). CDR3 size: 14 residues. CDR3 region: CASSLTLGVGELFF. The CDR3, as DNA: TGTGCCAGCAGCTTAACGCTAGGGGTCGGGGAGCTGTTTTTT.

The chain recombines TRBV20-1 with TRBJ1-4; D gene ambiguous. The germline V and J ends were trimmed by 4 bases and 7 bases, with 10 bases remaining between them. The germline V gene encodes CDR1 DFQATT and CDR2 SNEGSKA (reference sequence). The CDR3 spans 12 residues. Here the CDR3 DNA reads TGCAGTGCTACGGGGAGAGGTGAAAAACTGTTTTTT. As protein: CSATGRGEKLFF.

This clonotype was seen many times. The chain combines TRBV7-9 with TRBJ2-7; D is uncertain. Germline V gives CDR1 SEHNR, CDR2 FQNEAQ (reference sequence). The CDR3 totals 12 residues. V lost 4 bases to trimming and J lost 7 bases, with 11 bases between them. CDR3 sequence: CASSYGIREQYF. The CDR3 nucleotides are TGTGCCAGCAGCTACGGAATTCGAGAGCAGTACTTC. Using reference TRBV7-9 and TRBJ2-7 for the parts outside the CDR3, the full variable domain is DTGVSQNPRHKITKRGQNVTFRCDPISEHNRLYWYRQTLGQGPEFLTYFQNEAQLEKSRLLSDRFSAERPKGSFSTLEIQRTEQGDSAMYLCASSYGIREQYFGPGTRLTVT.

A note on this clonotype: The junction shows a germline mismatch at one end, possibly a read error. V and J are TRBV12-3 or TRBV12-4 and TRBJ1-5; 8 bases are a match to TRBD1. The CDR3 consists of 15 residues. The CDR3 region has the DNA TGTGCCATCAGTGAGCCCGGACAGGGAAAGGAGACCCAGCATTTT. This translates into CAISEPGQGKETQHF.

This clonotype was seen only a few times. The CDR3 reads CSAREAGETLNEQYF. The CDR3 DNA follows: TGCAGTGCTAGAGAGGCGGGAGAAACCCTCAACGAGCAGTACTTC. The V gene is TRBV20-1, the J gene TRBJ2-7; 7 nucleotides line up with TRBD2. Germline values: CDR1 DFQATT, CDR2 SNEGSKA (reference sequence). This CDR3 has 15 residues. Losses at the gene ends were 0 bases for V and 5 bases for J; bases not matched to a gene: 10.

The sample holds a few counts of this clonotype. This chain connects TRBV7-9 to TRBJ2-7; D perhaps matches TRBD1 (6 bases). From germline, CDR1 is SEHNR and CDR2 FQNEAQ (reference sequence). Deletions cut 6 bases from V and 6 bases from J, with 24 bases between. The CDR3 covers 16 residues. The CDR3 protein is CASSDSDRGGLSEQYF. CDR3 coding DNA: TGTGCCAGCAGTGACTCGGATCGTGGGGGCCTCTCCGAGCAGTACTTC.

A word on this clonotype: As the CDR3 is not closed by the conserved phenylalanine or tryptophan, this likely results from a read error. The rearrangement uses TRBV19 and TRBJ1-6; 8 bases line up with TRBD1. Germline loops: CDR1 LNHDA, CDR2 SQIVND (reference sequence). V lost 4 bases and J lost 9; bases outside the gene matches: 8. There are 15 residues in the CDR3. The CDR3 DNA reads TGTGCCAGTAGTAACGACGGGGACAGGCGTTCACCCCTCCACCTT. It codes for CASSNDGDRRSPLHL.

CDR3 amino acids: CSVDGLGTDQHF. CDR3 coding DNA: TGCAGCGTTGACGGATTGGGGACAGACCAGCATTTT. The V and J genes are TRBV29-1 and TRBJ1-5; 7 nucleotides line up with TRBD1. Germline CDR1 is SQVTM and CDR2 is ANQGSEA. CDR3 length: 12 amino acids. Losses at the gene ends were 3 bases for V and 12 bases for J; bases not matched to a gene: 8.

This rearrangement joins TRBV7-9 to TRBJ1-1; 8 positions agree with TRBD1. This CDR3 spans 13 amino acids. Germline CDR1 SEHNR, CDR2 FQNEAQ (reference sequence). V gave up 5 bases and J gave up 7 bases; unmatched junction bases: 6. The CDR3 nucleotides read TGTGCCAGCAGCCATACGACAGGGGTTGAAGCTTTCTTT. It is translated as CASSHTTGVEAFF.

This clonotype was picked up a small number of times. The CDR3 sequence is CSAGGAVTNYGYTF. The CDR3 DNA reads TGCAGTGCTGGGGGGGCGGTAACTAACTATGGCTACACCTTC. The rearrangement links TRBV20-1 to TRBJ1-2; weak D call: TRBD1 (6 bases). Germline V gene data show CDR1 as DFQATT and CDR2 as SNEGSKA (reference sequence). This CDR3 comprises 14 residues. V was trimmed by 5 bases and J by 0 bases, leaving 13 bases between them.

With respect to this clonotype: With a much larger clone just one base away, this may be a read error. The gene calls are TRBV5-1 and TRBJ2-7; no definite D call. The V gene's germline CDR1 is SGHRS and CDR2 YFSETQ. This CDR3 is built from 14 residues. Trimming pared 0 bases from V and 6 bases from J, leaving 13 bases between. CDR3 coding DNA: TGCGCCAGCAGCTTGGCGGCGTCTGAGGTCGAGCAGTACTTC. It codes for CASSLAASEVEQYF.

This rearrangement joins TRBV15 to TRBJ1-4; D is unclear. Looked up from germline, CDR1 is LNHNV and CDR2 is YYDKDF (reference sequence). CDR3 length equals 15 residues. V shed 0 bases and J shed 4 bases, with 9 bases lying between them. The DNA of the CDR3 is TGTGCCACCAGCAGAGATCTGGGCAGTAATGAAAAACTGTTTTTT. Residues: CATSRDLGSNEKLFF. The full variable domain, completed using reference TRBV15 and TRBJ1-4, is DAMVIQNPRYQVTQFGKPVTLSCSQTLNHNVMYWYQQKSSQAPKLLFHYYDKDFNNEADTPDNFQSRRPNTSFCFLDIRSPGLGDTAMYLCATSRDLGSNEKLFFGSGTQLSVL.

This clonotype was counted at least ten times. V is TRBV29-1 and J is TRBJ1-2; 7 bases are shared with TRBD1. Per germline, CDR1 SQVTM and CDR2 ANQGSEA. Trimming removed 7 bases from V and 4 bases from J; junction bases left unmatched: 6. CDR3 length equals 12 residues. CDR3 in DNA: TGCAGCGGACGACAGGGAGCCTATGGCTACACCTTC. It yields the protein CSGRQGAYGYTF.

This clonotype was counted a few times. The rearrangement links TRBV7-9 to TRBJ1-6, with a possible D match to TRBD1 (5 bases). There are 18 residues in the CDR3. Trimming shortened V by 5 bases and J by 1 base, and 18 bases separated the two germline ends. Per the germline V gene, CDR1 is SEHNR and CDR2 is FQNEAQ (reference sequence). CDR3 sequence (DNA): TGTGCCAGCAGCCTCGGGACGGCCGCCCGGTCCTATAATTCACCCCTCCACTTT. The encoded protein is CASSLGTAARSYNSPLHF.

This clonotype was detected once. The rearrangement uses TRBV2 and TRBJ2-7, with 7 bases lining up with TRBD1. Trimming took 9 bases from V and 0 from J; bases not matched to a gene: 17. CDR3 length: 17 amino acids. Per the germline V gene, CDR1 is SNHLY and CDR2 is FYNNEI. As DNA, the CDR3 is TGTGCCAGTAGTATCCCGCCGGGACAGAGGGTCTCCTACGAGCAGTACTTC. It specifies CASSIPPGQRVSYEQYF.